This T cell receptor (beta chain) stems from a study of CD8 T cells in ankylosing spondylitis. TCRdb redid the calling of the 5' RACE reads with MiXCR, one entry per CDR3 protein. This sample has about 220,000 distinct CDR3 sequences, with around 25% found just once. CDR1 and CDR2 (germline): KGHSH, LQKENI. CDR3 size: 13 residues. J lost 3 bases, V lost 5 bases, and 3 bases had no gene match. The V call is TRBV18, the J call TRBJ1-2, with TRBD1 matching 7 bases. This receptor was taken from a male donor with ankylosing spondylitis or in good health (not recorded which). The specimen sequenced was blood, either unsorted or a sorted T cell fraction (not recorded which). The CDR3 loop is CASSATGDYGYTF. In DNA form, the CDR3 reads TGTGCCAGCTCAGCAACAGGGGACTATGGCTACACCTTC.